The TCR beta chain under discussion was sequenced for a study of blood T cell repertoires in COVID-19. On the study more broadly: Nucleic acid was either cDNA or gDNA, and it came from T cells, B-cell-depleted T cells, or PBMCs.

The repertoire was sequenced with immunoSEQ multiplex PCR; TCRdb's copy has only in-frame clones and lacks some. The data hold 150,000 to 200,000 clones, with roughly four fifths observed a single time. Sequenced material: peripheral blood. This receptor was taken from an older woman with COVID-19, enrolled during active disease.

For the CDR3, the DNA is TGTGCCAGCAGCTTTACCGGGACTAGCGATTACAATGAGCAGTTCTTC. Protein product: CASSFTGTSDYNEQFF. The chain carries TRBV7-2 and TRBJ2-1, with 10 bases that match TRBD2. In germline, CDR1 is SGHTA, CDR2 FQGNSA. The CDR3 runs 16 residues. V lost 3 bases, J lost 4 bases, and 6 bases stayed unmatched.